This TCR beta chain was observed in a study of CXCR3-negative and CXCR3-positive naive CD8 T cells. Study results and limitations: Naive cells, whether CXCR3-negative or CXCR3-positive, had similar TRBV-TRBJ usage, while memory cells differed. Both naive subsets showed comparably high diversity, and memory CD8+ cells showed much lower diversity.

This clonotype is deemed medium-sized (0.01 to 0.1%) by its frequency. As yet, its antigen is unknown. 5' RACE that incorporated UMI labels was used to prepare the TRB cDNA libraries. From the 5' RACE reads, TCRdb lists one entry per CDR3 protein and no DNA. The table for this sample gives roughly 8,300 distinct CDR3 sequences. The V gene's germline CDR1 is SQVTM and CDR2 ANQGSEA. This CDR3 region has 14 residues. The chain links TRBV29-1 to TRBJ2-2; with no DNA, the TCRdb D assignment of TRBD2 cannot be verified. This sequence originates from a human donor in good health. Some clones in this sample may be carry-over from other donors' samples. The source material was naive CXCR3- CD8+ T cells from blood. Subset of the sample: CD45RO-CCR7+CD27+CD95- naive CD8+ T cells lacking CXCR3 (TNR3-). The CDR3: CSVERRDESGELFF.